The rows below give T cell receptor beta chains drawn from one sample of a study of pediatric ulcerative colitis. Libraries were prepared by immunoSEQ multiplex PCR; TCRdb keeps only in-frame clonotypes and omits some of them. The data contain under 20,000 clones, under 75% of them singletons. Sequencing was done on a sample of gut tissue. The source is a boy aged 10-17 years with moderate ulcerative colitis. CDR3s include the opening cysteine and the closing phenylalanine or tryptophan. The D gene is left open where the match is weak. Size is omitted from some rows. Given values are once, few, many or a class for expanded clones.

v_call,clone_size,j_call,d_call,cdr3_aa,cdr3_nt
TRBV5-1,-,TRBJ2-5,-,CASSHQETQYF,TGCGCCAGCAGCCATCAAGAGACCCAGTACTTC
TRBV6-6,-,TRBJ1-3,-,CASSYKGSGNTIYF,TGTGCCAGCAGTTATAAGGGCTCTGGAAACACCATATATTTT
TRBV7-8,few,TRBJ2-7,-,CASSSDGFEQYF,TGTGCCAGCAGCTCAGATGGGTTCGAGCAGTACTTC
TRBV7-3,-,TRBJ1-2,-,CASSPMRSHTYGYTF,TGTGCCAGCAGCCCGATGAGGTCCCATACCTATGGCTACACCTTC
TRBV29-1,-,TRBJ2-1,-,CSVDSDREGDEQFF,TGCAGCGTTGACTCGGACAGGGAGGGCGATGAGCAGTTCTTC
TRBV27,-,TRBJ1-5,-,CASSLEGGPQPQHF,TGTGCCAGCAGTTTAGAGGGGGGGCCTCAGCCCCAGCATTTT
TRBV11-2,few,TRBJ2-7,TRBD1,CASSYGQGLGNEQYF,TGTGCCAGCAGCTACGGACAGGGTTTAGGGAACGAGCAGTACTTC
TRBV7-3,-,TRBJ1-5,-,CASSLGGPGQPQHF,TGTGCCAGCAGCTTGGGGGGTCCCGGTCAGCCCCAGCATTTT
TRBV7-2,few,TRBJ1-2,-,CASSFDSYGYTF,TGTGCCAGCAGCTTTGACAGCTATGGCTACACCTTC
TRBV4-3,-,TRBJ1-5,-,CASSQDLGRNQPQHF,TGCGCCAGCAGCCAAGATTTGGGGAGGAATCAGCCCCAGCATTTT
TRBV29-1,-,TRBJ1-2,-,CSVRGRSDYGYTF,TGCAGCGTTCGGGGGCGCTCGGACTATGGCTACACCTTC
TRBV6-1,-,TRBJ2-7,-,CASLGQGFYEQYF,TGTGCCAGCTTAGGCCAGGGCTTCTACGAGCAGTACTTC